This T cell receptor (beta chain) was identified in a study of shared clonotypes between healthy human individuals. Study-level background: The plates for each donor numbered three CD4 naive, three CD4 memory, two CD8 naive and one CD8 memory.

For this clone: Its antigen is still unknown.

Study results and limitations: Non-shared clonotypes had lower generation probabilities than those shared by all four donors.

Libraries were prepared by immunoSEQ multiplex PCR; TCRdb keeps only in-frame clonotypes and omits some of them. The table includes 2 million to 3 million clones, approximately 94% detected once. The CDR3 runs 15 residues. Trimming shortened V by 6 bases and J by 7 bases, and 20 bases separated the two germline ends. Germline lookup yields CDR1 SGDLS and CDR2 YYNGEE. The chain employs TRBV9 and TRBJ1-3, with D unresolved. The specimen sequenced was naive CD4+ T cells from PBMCs. The subset is: CD45RA+ positively selected. This TCR was recovered from a man between 18 and 29 years old in good health. Some clones in this sample may be carry-over from other donors' samples. For the CDR3, the DNA is TGTGCCAGCACCCCATCACTTAGAGGGTCGAACACCATATATTTT. Amino acids: CASTPSLRGSNTIYF.